This T cell receptor beta chain comes out of a study of T-cell reconstitution after alpha-beta-depleted transplantation in children. Researchers prepared the TCRbeta library using unique molecular identifiers, the study reports. MiXCR, applied by TCRdb to the PCR reads, yields one record per CDR3 protein. The table includes about 980,000 distinct CDR3 sequences, around 30% detected once. Trimming removed 4 bases from V and 6 bases from J; junction bases left unmatched: 4. Germline lookup yields CDR1 MGHRA and CDR2 YSYEKL. This CDR3 is built from 15 residues. Sequenced material: PBMCs, mostly from graft donor cells, taken 360 days after TCRalphabeta/CD19-depleted stem cell transplant. V and J are TRBV4-1 and TRBJ1-6, with TRBD1 identical over 9 bases. The clonotype comes from a boy under two years old who had a stem cell transplant for SCID, so the T cells may come from the graft donor. Here the CDR3 reads CASSPEDRGNSPLHF. CDR3 in DNA: TGCGCCAGCAGCCCAGAGGACAGGGGTAATTCACCCCTCCACTTT.